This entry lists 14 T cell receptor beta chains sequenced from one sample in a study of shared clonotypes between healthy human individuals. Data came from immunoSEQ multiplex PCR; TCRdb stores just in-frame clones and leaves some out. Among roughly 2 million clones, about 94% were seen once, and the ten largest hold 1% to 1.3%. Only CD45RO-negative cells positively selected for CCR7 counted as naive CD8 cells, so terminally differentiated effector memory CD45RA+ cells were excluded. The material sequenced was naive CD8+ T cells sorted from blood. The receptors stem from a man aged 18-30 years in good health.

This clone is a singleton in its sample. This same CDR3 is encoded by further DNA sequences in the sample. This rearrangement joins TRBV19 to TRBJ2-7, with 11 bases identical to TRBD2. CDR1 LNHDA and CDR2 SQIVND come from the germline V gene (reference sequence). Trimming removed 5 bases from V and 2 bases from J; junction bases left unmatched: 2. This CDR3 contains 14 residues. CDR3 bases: TGTGCCAGTAGTTCGACTAGCGGGGCCTACGAGCAGTACTTC. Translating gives CASSSTSGAYEQYF.

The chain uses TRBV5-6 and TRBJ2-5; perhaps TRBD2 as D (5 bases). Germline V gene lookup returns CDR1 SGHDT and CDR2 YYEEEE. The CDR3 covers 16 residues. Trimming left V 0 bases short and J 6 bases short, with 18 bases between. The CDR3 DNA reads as TGTGCCAGCAGCTTGGTGGACGGAGGAGTAGGACAGACCCAGTACTTC. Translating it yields CASSLVDGGVGQTQYF. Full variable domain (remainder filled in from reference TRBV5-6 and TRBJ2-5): DAGVTQSPTHLIKTRGQQVTLRCSPKSGHDTVSWYQQALGQGPQFIFQYYEEEERQRGNFPDRFSGHQFPNYSSELNVNALLLGDSALYLCASSLVDGGVGQTQYFGPGTRLLVL.

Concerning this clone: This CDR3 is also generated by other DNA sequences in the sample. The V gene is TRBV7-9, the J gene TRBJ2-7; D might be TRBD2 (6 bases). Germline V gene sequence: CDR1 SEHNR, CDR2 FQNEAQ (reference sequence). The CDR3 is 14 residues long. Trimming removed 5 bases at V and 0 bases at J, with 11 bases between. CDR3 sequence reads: CASSPAGSSYEQYF. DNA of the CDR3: TGTGCCAGCAGCCCGGCGGGGAGCTCCTACGAGCAGTACTTC. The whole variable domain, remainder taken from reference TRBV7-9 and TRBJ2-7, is DTGVSQNPRHKITKRGQNVTFRCDPISEHNRLYWYRQTLGQGPEFLTYFQNEAQLEKSRLLSDRFSAERPKGSFSTLEIQRTEQGDSAMYLCASSPAGSSYEQYFGPGTRLTVT.

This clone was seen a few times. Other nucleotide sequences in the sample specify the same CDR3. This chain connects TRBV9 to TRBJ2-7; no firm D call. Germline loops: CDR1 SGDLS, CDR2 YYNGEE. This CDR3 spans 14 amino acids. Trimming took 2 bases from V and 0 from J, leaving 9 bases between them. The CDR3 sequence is CASSVDGYSYEQYF. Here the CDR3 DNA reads TGTGCCAGCAGCGTGGACGGCTACTCCTACGAGCAGTACTTC.

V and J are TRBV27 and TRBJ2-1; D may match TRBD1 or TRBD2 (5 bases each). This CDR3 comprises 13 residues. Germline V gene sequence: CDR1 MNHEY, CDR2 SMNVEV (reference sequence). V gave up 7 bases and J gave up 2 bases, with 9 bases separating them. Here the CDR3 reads CASTGQAYNEQFF. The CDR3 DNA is TGTGCCAGCACGGGGCAGGCCTACAATGAGCAGTTCTTC.

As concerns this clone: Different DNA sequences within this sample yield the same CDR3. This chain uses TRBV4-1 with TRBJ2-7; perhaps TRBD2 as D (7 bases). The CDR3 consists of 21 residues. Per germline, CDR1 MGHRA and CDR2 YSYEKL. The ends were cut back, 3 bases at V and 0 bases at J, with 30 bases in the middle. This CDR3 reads CASSQPPGAAEGGGRSYEQYF. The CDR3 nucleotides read TGCGCCAGCAGCCAGCCCCCCGGCGCGGCTGAGGGGGGGGGCCGCTCCTACGAGCAGTACTTC.

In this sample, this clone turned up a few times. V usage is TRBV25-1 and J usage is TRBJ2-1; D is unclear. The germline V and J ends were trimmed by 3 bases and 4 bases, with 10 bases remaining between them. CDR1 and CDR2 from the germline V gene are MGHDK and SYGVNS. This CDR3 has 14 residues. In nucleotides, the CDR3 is TGTGCCAGCAGTGACCCTCCCCCTTACAATGAGCAGTTCTTC. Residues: CASSDPPPYNEQFF.

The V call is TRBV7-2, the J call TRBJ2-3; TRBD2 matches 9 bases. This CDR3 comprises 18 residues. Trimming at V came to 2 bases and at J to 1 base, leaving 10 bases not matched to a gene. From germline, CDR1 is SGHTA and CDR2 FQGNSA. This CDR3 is CASSLSRLAGTRTDTQYF. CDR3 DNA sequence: TGTGCCAGCAGCTTATCTCGGCTAGCGGGAACCCGCACAGATACGCAGTATTTT.

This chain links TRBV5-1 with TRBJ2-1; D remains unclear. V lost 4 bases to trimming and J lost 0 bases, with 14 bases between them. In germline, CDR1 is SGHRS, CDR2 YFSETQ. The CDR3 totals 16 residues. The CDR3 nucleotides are TGCGCCAGCAGCGGCGGTGTTGGGATCTCCTACAATGAGCAGTTCTTC. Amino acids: CASSGGVGISYNEQFF.

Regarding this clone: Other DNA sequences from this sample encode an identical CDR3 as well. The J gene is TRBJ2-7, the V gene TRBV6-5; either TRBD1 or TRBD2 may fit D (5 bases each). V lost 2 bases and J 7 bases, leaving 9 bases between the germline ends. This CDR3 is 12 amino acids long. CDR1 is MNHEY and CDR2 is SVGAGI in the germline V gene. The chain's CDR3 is CASSYGGGEQYF. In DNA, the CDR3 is TGTGCCAGCAGTTACGGTGGGGGTGAGCAGTACTTC.

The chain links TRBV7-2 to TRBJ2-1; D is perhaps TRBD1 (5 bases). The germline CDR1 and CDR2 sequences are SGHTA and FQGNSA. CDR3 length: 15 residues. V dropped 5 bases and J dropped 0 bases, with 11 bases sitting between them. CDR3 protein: CASSEGAASYNEQFF. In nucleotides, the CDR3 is TGTGCCAGCAGCGAAGGGGCAGCCTCCTACAATGAGCAGTTCTTC.

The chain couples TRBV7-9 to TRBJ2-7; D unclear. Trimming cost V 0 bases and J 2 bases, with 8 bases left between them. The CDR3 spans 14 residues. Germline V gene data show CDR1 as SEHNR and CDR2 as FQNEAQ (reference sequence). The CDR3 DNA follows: TGTGCCAGCAGCTTAGCGATGGTTCCCTACGAGCAGTACTTC. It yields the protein CASSLAMVPYEQYF.

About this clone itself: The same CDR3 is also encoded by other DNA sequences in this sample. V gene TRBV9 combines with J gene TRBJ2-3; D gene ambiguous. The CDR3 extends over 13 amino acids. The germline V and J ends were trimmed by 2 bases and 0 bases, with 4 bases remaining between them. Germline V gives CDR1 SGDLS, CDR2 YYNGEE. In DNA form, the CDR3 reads TGTGCCAGCAGCGTGAGAAGCACAGATACGCAGTATTTT. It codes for CASSVRSTDTQYF.

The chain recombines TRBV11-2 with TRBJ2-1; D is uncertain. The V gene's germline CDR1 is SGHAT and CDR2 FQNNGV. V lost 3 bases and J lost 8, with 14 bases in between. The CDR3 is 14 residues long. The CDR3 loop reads CASSFEPQRHEQFF. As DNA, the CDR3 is TGTGCCAGCAGCTTTGAACCCCAGCGCCATGAGCAGTTCTTC.